This T cell receptor (beta chain) came from a study of vaccination effects on CD4 cells after COVID-19. The wider study: The cohort was immunized with two doses of either the BNT162b2 or mRNA-1273 vaccine. Study-level findings and limits: Marked clonal contraction of both clone types appeared late after vaccination.

The germline CDR1 and CDR2 sequences are LNHDA and SQIVND (reference sequence). The CDR3 sequence is 11 residues long. Trimming shortened V by 6 bases and J by 4 bases, and 6 bases separated the two germline ends. Sequencing in the ViraFEST assay came after antigen-specific CD4+ T cells had been expanded with viral peptide pools, which were used to stimulate PBMC. It was after approximately 11 days of culture that CD4+ T cells were isolated. Having tested negative for nucleocapsid antibodies, the vaccine recipients showed no prior SARS-CoV-2 infection. Cultures received IL-2 medium that replaced half the medium on days 3 and 7. As concerns this clone: What it binds is not known.

The protocol was immunoSEQ multiplex PCR, while the TCRdb copy is restricted to in-frame clones and leaves out a portion. Of approximately 68,000 clones in the sample, over 70% were seen once. The origin of this receptor is a human donor who received a COVID-19 vaccine. The sample in question was CD4+ T cells from PBMCs cultured with SARS-CoV-2 spike peptides, obtained before COVID-19 vaccination. This sequence joins TRBV19 and TRBJ2-5; a weak D match, TRBD2 (5 bases). The CDR3 DNA is TGTGCCAGTAGAGGAGGAGAGACCCAGTACTTC. Protein sequence: CASRGGETQYF.